These 15 T cell receptor beta chains were all obtained from the same sample, sequenced in a study of cytomegalovirus exposure and HLA in healthy donors. The primer mix had 60 Vbeta and 13 Jbeta primers. Generated by immunoSEQ multiplex PCR, the TCRdb table keeps only in-frame clones and is missing some. The top ten hold roughly 3% of the sample, which has about 200,000 clones, about 78% seen once. Sequencing was performed on PBMCs. The receptors shown here come from a woman aged 30 to 39 in good health and CMV-seronegative.

J is TRBJ1-4 and V is TRBV2, with D unclear. CDR3 length: 15 residues. Germline V lookup: CDR1 SNHLY, CDR2 FYNNEI. With 4 bases removed from V and 6 bases from J, the gap between germline ends came to 15 bases. CDR3 in amino acids: CASSAFSSHDEKLFF. CDR3 nucleotide sequence: TGTGCCAGCAGTGCCTTTAGCAGCCACGATGAAAAACTGTTTTTT.

In this sample, this clone turned up a few times. CDR3 sequence (DNA): TGTGCCAGCAGTTACTCTCTAGTTTTGAAGACCCAGTACTTC. Translation: CASSYSLVLKTQYF. V gene TRBV6-5 combines with J gene TRBJ2-5; the D is unclear. The germline V gene has CDR1 MNHEY and CDR2 SVGAGI. V was trimmed by 0 bases and J by 6 bases, leaving 11 bases between them. CDR3 length: 14 residues.

This clone was observed a single time. This chain links TRBV5-6 with TRBJ1-5, with D perhaps TRBD1 (6 bases). Between the trimmed V and J ends, which lost 3 bases and 7 bases, there was a span of 11 bases. The CDR3 covers 13 residues. CDR1 is SGHDT, CDR2 YYEEEE, per germline. Written as DNA, the CDR3 is TGTGCCAGCAGCTACTACAGGGTGCAGCCCCAGCATTTT. Translated: CASSYYRVQPQHF.

V and J are TRBV6-5 and TRBJ1-2; D is uncertain. The CDR3 length is 10 residues. The V gene lost 10 bases and the J gene lost 4 bases, with 7 bases spanning the gap. Germline values: CDR1 MNHEY, CDR2 SVGAGI. The CDR3, as DNA: TGTGCCACTCACAGCTATGGCTACACCTTC. Translating gives CATHSYGYTF.

V and J are TRBV5-4 and TRBJ1-4; 10 positions match TRBD1. Germline loops: CDR1 SGHNT, CDR2 YYREEE (reference sequence). The CDR3 spans 15 residues. J gave up 6 bases and V 3 bases, and 5 bases lay outside the gene matches. The chain's CDR3 is CASSSPGQGDEKLFF. The CDR3 DNA reads as TGTGCCAGCAGCTCCCCCGGACAGGGGGATGAAAAACTGTTTTTT.

The rearrangement links TRBV7-9 to TRBJ2-1, with D possibly TRBD1 on 6 matching bases. The CDR3 is made up of 14 amino acids. V lost 3 bases, J lost 7 bases, and 13 bases lay in between. The germline V gene encodes CDR1 SEHNR and CDR2 FQNEAQ (reference sequence). The CDR3 bases are TGTGCCAGCAGCTTGCAGGGGCTCGGTAATGAGCAGTTCTTC. This sequence encodes CASSLQGLGNEQFF.

Only a few counts were recorded for this clone. The chain combines TRBV2 with TRBJ1-6; TRBD1 agrees at 7 bases. CDR3 length: 12 residues. The germline V gene has CDR1 SNHLY and CDR2 FYNNEI. Losses at the gene ends were 7 bases for V and 9 bases for J; bases not matched to a gene: 3. The CDR3 is CASTGGRSPLHF. The CDR3 DNA follows: TGTGCCAGCACAGGGGGTCGTTCACCCCTCCACTTT.

This sequence joins TRBV27 and TRBJ1-1, with 7 bases aligning to TRBD1. From germline, CDR1 is MNHEY and CDR2 SMNVEV (reference sequence). The trim removed 1 base at V and 5 bases at J, leaving 13 bases unmatched. The CDR3 length is 17 residues. CDR3 DNA sequence: TGTGCCAGCAGTTTATATACCAACAGGGGAACAATGACTGAAGCTTTCTTT. Residues: CASSLYTNRGTMTEAFF.

This clone was found once. The V and J genes are TRBV10-3 and TRBJ1-2; 9 nucleotides line up with TRBD1. CDR1 is ENHRY and CDR2 is SYGVKD in the germline V gene. The V and J ends lost 4 bases and 8 bases, in that order; junction bases with no gene match: 5. The CDR3 runs to 13 residues. As DNA, the CDR3 is TGTGCCATCAGTGGACAGGGGGAGGAGGGCTACACCTTC. Encoded protein: CAISGQGEEGYTF.

The J gene is TRBJ2-5, the V gene TRBV4-1, with a tentative D call TRBD2 (5 bases). Near its end, the DNA agrees better with TRBJ2-7, so the J call may be wrong. Germline CDR1 and CDR2: MGHRA and YSYEKL. The CDR3 runs to 15 residues. The chain's CDR3 is CASSQVGRGRYEQYF. The DNA of the CDR3 is TGCGCCAGCAGCCAAGTGGGCCGGGGTAGGTACGAGCAGTACTTC.

This clone was seen a single time. The rearrangement joins TRBV11-2 to TRBJ1-2; tentatively, D is TRBD1 (6 bases). Trimming took 4 bases from V and 0 from J, leaving 12 bases between them. CDR3 size: 15 residues. Germline values: CDR1 SGHAT, CDR2 FQNNGV. The CDR3 region has the DNA TGTGCCAGCAGCTCATACAGGGCAACTAACTATGGCTACACCTTC. Encoded protein: CASSSYRATNYGYTF.

This chain links TRBV6-6 with TRBJ1-5; D gene ambiguous. The V end was cut by 0 bases, the J end by 7 bases, with 10 bases between. The CDR3 runs 14 residues. Germline CDR1 reads MNHNY; CDR2 reads SVGAGI (reference sequence). The CDR3 spells CASSYSIRGQPQHF. CDR3 coding DNA: TGTGCCAGCAGTTACTCGATCAGAGGGCAGCCCCAGCATTTT.

The chain has TRBV19 and TRBJ2-1; 9 bases fit TRBD2. CDR3 length equals 14 residues. The trim removed 10 bases at V and 4 bases at J, leaving 8 bases unmatched. Germline CDR1 is LNHDA and CDR2 is SQIVND (reference sequence). The CDR3 is CATNSGRGYNEQFF. The CDR3 nucleotides are TGTGCCACCAATAGCGGGAGAGGGTACAATGAGCAGTTCTTC.

This rearrangement joins TRBV7-9 to TRBJ2-5; 8 nucleotides line up with TRBD1. Germline V gene sequence: CDR1 SEHNR, CDR2 FQNEAQ (reference sequence). Unmatched junction bases numbered 3, after V lost 5 bases and J lost 4 bases. There are 13 residues in the CDR3. The CDR3 region has the DNA TGTGCCAGCAGCAAGACAGGGGTAGAGACCCAGTACTTC. Its translation is CASSKTGVETQYF.

The gene calls are TRBV5-1 and TRBJ2-3; 9 nucleotides agree with TRBD2. Trimming removed 2 bases from V and 4 bases from J; junction bases left unmatched: 5. The CDR3 consists of 15 residues. Per germline, CDR1 SGHRS and CDR2 YFSETQ. The CDR3, as DNA: TGCGCCAGCAGCTTCTGGCGGGAGGGATCAGATACGCAGTATTTT. Translating gives CASSFWREGSDTQYF.